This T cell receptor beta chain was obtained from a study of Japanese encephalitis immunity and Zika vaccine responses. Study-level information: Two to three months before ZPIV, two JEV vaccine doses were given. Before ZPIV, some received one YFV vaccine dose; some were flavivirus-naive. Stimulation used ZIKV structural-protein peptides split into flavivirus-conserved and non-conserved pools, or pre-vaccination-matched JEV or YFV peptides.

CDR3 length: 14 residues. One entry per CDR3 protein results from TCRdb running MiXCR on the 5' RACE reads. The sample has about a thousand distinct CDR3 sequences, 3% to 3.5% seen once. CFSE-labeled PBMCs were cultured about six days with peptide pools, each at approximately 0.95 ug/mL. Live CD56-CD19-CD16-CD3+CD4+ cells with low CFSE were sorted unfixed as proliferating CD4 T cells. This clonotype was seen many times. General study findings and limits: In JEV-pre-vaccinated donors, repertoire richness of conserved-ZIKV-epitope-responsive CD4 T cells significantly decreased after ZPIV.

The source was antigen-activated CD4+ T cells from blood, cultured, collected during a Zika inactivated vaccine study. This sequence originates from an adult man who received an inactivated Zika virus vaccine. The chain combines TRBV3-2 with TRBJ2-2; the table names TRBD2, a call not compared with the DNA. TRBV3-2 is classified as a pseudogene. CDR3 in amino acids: CASSQEGSTGELFF. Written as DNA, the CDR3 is TGTGCCAGCAGCCAAGAGGGGAGTACCGGGGAGCTGTTTTTT.